The 24 T cell receptor beta chains given below trace back to one sample, sequenced in a study of early T cells in non-severe SARS-CoV-2 infection. TCRdb redid the calling of the 5' RACE reads with MiXCR, one entry per CDR3 protein. Among 40,000 or so distinct CDR3 sequences listed, around 5.1% were seen once. The sample in question was whole blood, obtained at baseline. These TCRs come from an adult who was a healthcare worker with PCR-confirmed SARS-CoV-2 infection or an uninfected control (not recorded which).

The table lists this clonotype with many counts. This chain links TRBV2 with TRBJ2-3, with 14 bases lining up with TRBD2. After removal of 6 bases from V and 3 bases from J, the junction contained 8 bases not matched to a gene. The CDR3 covers 17 residues. Germline V gives CDR1 SNHLY, CDR2 FYNNEI. CDR3 coding DNA: TGTGCCAGCAGGGGGACTAGCGGGAGAGTTCCGACAGATACGCAGTATTTT. This sequence encodes CASRGTSGRVPTDTQYF.

This clonotype was seen a handful of times. The rearrangement uses TRBV11-2 and TRBJ2-5, with 14 bases identical to TRBD2. Unmatched junction bases numbered 6, after V lost 3 bases and J lost 6 bases. The CDR3 extends over 16 amino acids. Germline-derived CDR1 and CDR2 are SGHAT and FQNNGV. The chain's CDR3 is CASSFGTSGSRKTQYF. Written as DNA, the CDR3 is TGTGCCAGCAGCTTTGGGACTAGCGGGAGTCGGAAGACCCAGTACTTC.

This clonotype was found many times. The J gene is TRBJ2-5, the V gene TRBV27, with TRBD1 matching 7 bases. The CDR3 runs 15 residues. Germline CDR1 and CDR2: MNHEY and SMNVEV (reference sequence). Trimming took 6 bases from V and 5 from J; bases not matched to a gene: 12. DNA for the CDR3: TGTGCCAGCAGCTTCCTAGGACAGGTCCCGGAGACCCAGTACTTC. It translates to CASSFLGQVPETQYF.

This clonotype was observed at least ten times. CDR3 protein: CAITGGASSYGELFF. CDR3 coding DNA: TGTGCCATCACTGGCGGGGCCTCCTCGTACGGGGAGCTGTTTTTT. The rearrangement joins TRBV10-3 to TRBJ2-2; D perhaps matches TRBD2 (6 bases). Per germline, CDR1 ENHRY and CDR2 SYGVKD. The CDR3 has 15 residues. Between the trimmed V and J ends, which lost 7 bases and 7 bases, there was a span of 19 bases.

This clonotype has more than one count but fewer than ten. V and J are TRBV20-1 and TRBJ2-3, with 7 bases identical to TRBD1. This CDR3 has 13 amino acids. V trimming: 4 bases; J trimming: 4 bases; junction bases outside the gene matches: 5. CDR1 and CDR2 from the germline V gene are DFQATT and SNEGSKA (reference sequence). CDR3 loop: CSAIRGPADTQYF. In DNA, the CDR3 is TGCAGTGCTATAAGGGGGCCTGCAGATACGCAGTATTTT.

V and J are TRBV19 and TRBJ2-5; D unresolved. V shed 4 bases and J shed 0 bases, with 6 bases lying between them. This CDR3 comprises 13 residues. CDR1 and CDR2 from the germline V gene are LNHDA and SQIVND (reference sequence). CDR3 in amino acids: CASSKGNQETQYF. As DNA, the CDR3 is TGTGCCAGTAGTAAAGGGAACCAAGAGACCCAGTACTTC.

This clonotype was seen at least ten times. The genes are TRBV7-9 and TRBJ2-1; 8 positions match TRBD2. The CDR3 sequence is 15 residues long. CDR1 is SEHNR, CDR2 FQNEAQ, per germline (reference sequence). V was clipped by 3 bases and J by 7 bases; unmatched bases: 8. CDR3 nucleotide sequence: TGTGCCAGCAGCTTCCCGACTAGCGAGTCGAATGAGCAGTTCTTC. Amino acids: CASSFPTSESNEQFF. Full variable domain (outside the CDR3, taken from reference TRBV7-9 and TRBJ2-1): DTGVSQNPRHKITKRGQNVTFRCDPISEHNRLYWYRQTLGQGPEFLTYFQNEAQLEKSRLLSDRFSAERPKGSFSTLEIQRTEQGDSAMYLCASSFPTSESNEQFFGPGTRLTVL.

This clonotype was found many times. The chain employs TRBV19 and TRBJ1-1; 9 nucleotides agree with TRBD1. Unmatched junction bases numbered 1, after V lost 4 bases and J lost 4 bases. CDR1 is LNHDA, CDR2 SQIVND, per germline (reference sequence). There are 13 residues in the CDR3. The CDR3: CASSTDRGTEAFF. The CDR3 DNA is TGTGCCAGTAGTACGGACAGGGGCACTGAAGCTTTCTTT.

This clonotype was counted ten times or more. The rearrangement links TRBV6-6 to TRBJ2-5; weak D call: TRBD1 (5 bases). V lost 0 bases to trimming and J lost 11 bases, with 10 bases between them. Germline loops: CDR1 MNHNY, CDR2 SVGAGI (reference sequence). This CDR3 spans 12 amino acids. The CDR3 reads CASSYSMTVQYF. The CDR3 DNA follows: TGTGCCAGCAGTTACTCGATGACAGTTCAGTACTTC.

This clonotype has a count of ten or more. The rearrangement links TRBV20-1 to TRBJ1-1; no reliable D call. The CDR3 runs 12 residues. CDR1 DFQATT and CDR2 SNEGSKA come from the germline V gene (reference sequence). The ends were cut back, 6 bases at V and 4 bases at J, with 12 bases in the middle. The chain's CDR3 is CSAVRWGTEAFF. CDR3 coding DNA: TGCAGTGCGGTCAGGTGGGGCACTGAAGCTTTCTTT.

This clonotype showed up many times. J is TRBJ1-3 and V is TRBV10-3; 7 bases match TRBD1. Germline V gene data show CDR1 as ENHRY and CDR2 as SYGVKD. The V segment lost 10 bases and the J segment 4 bases; nucleotides outside the gene matches: 7. The CDR3 is 13 residues long. CDR3 amino acids: CASRQGRGNTIYF. In DNA form, the CDR3 reads TGTGCCAGTAGACAGGGCCGGGGAAACACCATATATTTT.

This clonotype was observed a few times. The J gene is TRBJ2-5, the V gene TRBV18; D perhaps matches TRBD2 (6 bases). Germline values: CDR1 KGHSH, CDR2 LQKENI. The CDR3 spans 12 residues. V lost 6 bases to trimming and J lost 5 bases, with 10 bases between them. CDR3 nucleotides: TGTGCCAGCTCCCCAAGCGGGGAGACCCAGTACTTC. This translates into CASSPSGETQYF.

There are many counts of this clonotype. This sequence joins TRBV12-5 and TRBJ1-2; a weak D match, TRBD1 (5 bases). Germline-derived CDR1 and CDR2 are LGHNT and FRNRAP. The germline V and J ends were trimmed by 5 bases and 6 bases, with 16 bases remaining between them. The CDR3 runs 14 residues. CDR3 amino acids: CASGPAWGNNGYTF. As DNA, the CDR3 is TGTGCTAGTGGTCCCGCTTGGGGGAACAATGGCTACACCTTC. The full variable domain, with the rest looked up from reference TRBV12-5 and TRBJ1-2, is DARVTQTPRHKVTEMGQEVTMRCQPILGHNTVFWYRQTMMQGLELLAYFRNRAPLDDSGMPKDRFSAEMPDATLATLKIQPSEPRDSAVYFCASGPAWGNNGYTFGSGTRLTVV.

J is TRBJ2-2 and V is TRBV7-6; D is unclear. Between the trimmed V and J ends, which lost 3 bases and 4 bases, there was a span of 21 bases. This CDR3 spans 18 amino acids. Germline values: CDR1 SGHVS, CDR2 FNYEAQ. CDR3 amino acids: CASSLGPGPPPFTGELFF. The DNA for the CDR3 is TGTGCCAGCAGCTTGGGTCCCGGCCCACCACCGTTCACCGGGGAGCTGTTTTTT.

In its sample, this clonotype was seen many times. The J gene is TRBJ2-3, the V gene TRBV7-6, with 13 bases lining up with TRBD2. The CDR3 has 15 amino acids. The V gene's germline CDR1 is SGHVS and CDR2 FNYEAQ. The J segment lost 3 bases and the V segment lost 5 bases, leaving 2 bases of the junction unmatched. Here the CDR3 reads CASSRTSGRTDTQYF. CDR3 coding DNA: TGTGCCAGCAGCCGGACTAGCGGGAGAACAGATACGCAGTATTTT.

This clonotype is medium-sized. The chain combines TRBV11-2 with TRBJ1-2; maybe TRBD1 (5 bases). Germline CDR1 SGHAT, CDR2 FQNNGV. The CDR3 length is 14 residues. Trimming pared 4 bases from V and 2 bases from J, leaving 11 bases between. CDR3 nucleotide sequence: TGTGCCAGCAGCTCTAGCAGGGCAAACTATGGCTACACCTTC. Residues: CASSSSRANYGYTF.

At least ten counts were recorded for this clonotype. The chain carries TRBV18 and TRBJ2-5, with D maybe TRBD2 (6 bases). The CDR3 sequence is 16 residues long. The V gene's germline CDR1 is KGHSH and CDR2 LQKENI. The germline V and J ends were trimmed by 2 bases and 4 bases, with 17 bases remaining between them. The CDR3 spells CASSPIIDIGGETQYF. DNA of the CDR3: TGTGCCAGCTCACCAATTATAGACATCGGGGGAGAGACCCAGTACTTC.

This clonotype appeared many times. The chain has TRBV2 and TRBJ2-7; D not certain. The germline V gene has CDR1 SNHLY and CDR2 FYNNEI. This CDR3 is 12 amino acids long. V lost 7 bases and J 2 bases, leaving 9 bases between the germline ends. CDR3 in amino acids: CASTLGTYEQYF. The CDR3 coding sequence is TGTGCCAGCACTCTTGGGACCTACGAGCAGTACTTC.

This clonotype was observed many times. The chain couples TRBV7-9 to TRBJ1-4; D gene ambiguous. V gave up 3 bases and J gave up 12 bases, with 14 bases separating them. The germline gives CDR1 SEHNR, CDR2 FQNEAQ (reference sequence). CDR3 length equals 13 residues. The CDR3 spells CASSFQSNVELFF. DNA of the CDR3: TGTGCCAGCAGCTTTCAGTCTAATGTGGAACTGTTTTTT. The entire variable domain, with the rest obtained from reference TRBV7-9 and TRBJ1-4, is as follows: DTGVSQNPRHKITKRGQNVTFRCDPISEHNRLYWYRQTLGQGPEFLTYFQNEAQLEKSRLLSDRFSAERPKGSFSTLEIQRTEQGDSAMYLCASSFQSNVELFFGSGTQLSVL.

There are many counts of this clonotype. The V call is TRBV11-1, the J call TRBJ2-7; 9 bases line up with TRBD1. This CDR3 is 14 amino acids long. Trimming removed 3 bases from V and 2 bases from J; junction bases left unmatched: 2. Looked up from germline, CDR1 is SGHAT and CDR2 is FQDESV (reference sequence). CDR3 protein: CASSFTGGAYEQYF. The CDR3, as DNA: TGTGCCAGCAGCTTTACAGGGGGCGCCTACGAGCAGTACTTC.

The table lists this clonotype with a few counts. The V and J genes are TRBV11-2 and TRBJ2-7; the D gene is possibly TRBD1 (5 bases). This CDR3 is built from 13 residues. Trimming removed 3 bases at V and 2 bases at J, with 8 bases between. Germline CDR1 SGHAT, CDR2 FQNNGV. In DNA, the CDR3 is TGTGCCAGCAGCTTGACAGTGGCCTACGAGCAGTACTTC. This encodes CASSLTVAYEQYF.

This clonotype was seen more than once but under ten times. The chain couples TRBV11-2 to TRBJ2-2, with D possibly matching TRBD2 (6 bases). V lost 11 bases and J lost 6, with 10 bases in between. CDR3 length equals 11 residues. Germline CDR1 and CDR2: SGHAT and FQNNGV. This CDR3 is CAWGVPGELFF. CDR3 in DNA: TGTGCCTGGGGGGTCCCCGGGGAGCTGTTTTTT. Full variable domain (outside the CDR3, taken from reference TRBV11-2 and TRBJ2-2): EAGVAQSPRYKIIEKRQSVAFWCNPISGHATLYWYQQILGQGPKLLIQFQNNGVVDDSQLPKDRFSAERLKGVDSTLKIQPAKLEDSAVYLCAWGVPGELFFGEGSRLTVL.

This chain uses TRBV10-1 with TRBJ1-1; D remains ambiguous. This CDR3 region has 13 residues. With 3 bases removed from V and 3 bases from J, the gap between germline ends came to 8 bases. Germline CDR1 is WNHNN and CDR2 is SYGVQD (reference sequence). The CDR3 loop is CASSERLYTEAFF. The CDR3 DNA reads TGCGCCAGCAGTGAAAGGTTGTACACTGAAGCTTTCTTT.

At least ten counts were recorded for this clonotype. The chain is built from TRBV5-1 and TRBJ1-1; 7 bases align to TRBD1. Per the germline V gene, CDR1 is SGHRS and CDR2 is YFSETQ. The CDR3 totals 14 residues. With V trimmed by 2 bases and J by 4 bases, 5 bases remained unmatched. For the CDR3, the DNA is TGCGCCAGCAGCTTTGACAGGGTGGGCACTGAAGCTTTCTTT. Its protein is CASSFDRVGTEAFF.